A single T cell receptor beta chain is shown here with its context. The antigen is unknown. Germline V gives CDR1 SGHTA, CDR2 FQGNSA. The CDR3 has 15 amino acids. V shed 1 base, J shed 2 bases, and the junction held 4 bases outside the gene matches. The data were obtained in a study of T cell responses to AZD1222 COVID-19 vaccine. Whole-study results and caveats: Only 5 to 7 individuals given AZD1222 were seropositive at baseline. The study found vaccine-associated CD4 TCRs spanning spike, dominant at 160-218 and 743-854. The donor cohort was predominantly white British with a female majority, and clonal diversity may have been underestimated.

The table came from immunoSEQ multiplex PCR; TCRdb's copy has only in-frame clones and leaves some out. The data contain roughly 110,000 clones, around 90% of them singletons. Sequencing used peripheral blood, obtained on day 0 of AZD1222 vaccination. The rearrangement uses TRBV7-2 and TRBJ2-5; 7 nucleotides align to TRBD2. The receptor was isolated from an adult in good health. The CDR3, as DNA: TGTGCCAGCAGCTTAGTGTGGGGGGGACAAGAGACCCAGTACTTC. Protein: CASSLVWGGQETQYF. The full variable domain, in which reference TRBV7-2 and TRBJ2-5 provide the parts outside the CDR3, is GAGVSQSPSNKVTEKGKDVELRCDPISGHTALYWYRQSLGQGLEFLIYFQGNSAPDKSGLPSDRFSAERTGGSVSTLTIQRTQQEDSAVYLCASSLVWGGQETQYFGPGTRLLVL.